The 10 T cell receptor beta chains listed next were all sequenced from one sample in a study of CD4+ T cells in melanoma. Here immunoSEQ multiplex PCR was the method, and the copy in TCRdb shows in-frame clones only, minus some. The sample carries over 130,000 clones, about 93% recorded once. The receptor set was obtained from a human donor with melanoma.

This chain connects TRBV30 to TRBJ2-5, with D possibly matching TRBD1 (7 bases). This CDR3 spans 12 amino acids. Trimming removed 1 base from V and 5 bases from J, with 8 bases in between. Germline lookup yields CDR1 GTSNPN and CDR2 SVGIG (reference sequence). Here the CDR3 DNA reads TGTGCCTGGAGTGCAGGGGGGGAGACCCAGTACTTC. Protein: CAWSAGGETQYF.

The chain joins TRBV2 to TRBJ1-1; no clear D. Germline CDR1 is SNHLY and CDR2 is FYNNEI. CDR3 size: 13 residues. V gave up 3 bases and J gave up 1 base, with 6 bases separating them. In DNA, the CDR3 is TGTGCCAGCAGTGAGTGGGGGAACACTGAAGCTTTCTTT. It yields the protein CASSEWGNTEAFF.

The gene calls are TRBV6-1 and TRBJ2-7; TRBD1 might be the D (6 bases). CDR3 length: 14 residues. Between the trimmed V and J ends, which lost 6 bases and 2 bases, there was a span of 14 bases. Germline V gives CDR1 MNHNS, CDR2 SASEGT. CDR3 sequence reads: CASRTQQGPYEQYF. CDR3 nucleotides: TGTGCCAGCAGGACCCAACAGGGTCCCTACGAGCAGTACTTC.

DNA of the CDR3: TGTGCCAGCAGCTTTGTCCCAGGGGGGCACACCGGGGAGCTGTTTTTT. This codes for CASSFVPGGHTGELFF. The chain couples TRBV5-4 to TRBJ2-2, with D possibly being TRBD1 (7 bases). The CDR3 has 16 residues. CDR1 and CDR2 from the germline V gene are SGHNT and YYREEE (reference sequence). V lost 2 bases to trimming and J lost 3 bases, with 14 bases between them. Filled out from reference TRBV5-4 and TRBJ2-2, the complete variable domain reads ETGVTQSPTHLIKTRGQQVTLRCSSQSGHNTVSWYQQALGQGPQFIFQYYREEENGRGNFPPRFSGLQFPNYSSELNVNALELDDSALYLCASSFVPGGHTGELFFGEGSRLTVL.

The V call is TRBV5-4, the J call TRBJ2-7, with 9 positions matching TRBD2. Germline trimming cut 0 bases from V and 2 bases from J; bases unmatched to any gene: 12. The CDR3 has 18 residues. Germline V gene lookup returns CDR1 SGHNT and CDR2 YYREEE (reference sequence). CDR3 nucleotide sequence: TGTGCCAGCAGCTTGGCCCCACCTAGCGGGGCCACCCCCTACGAGCAGTACTTC. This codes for CASSLAPPSGATPYEQYF.

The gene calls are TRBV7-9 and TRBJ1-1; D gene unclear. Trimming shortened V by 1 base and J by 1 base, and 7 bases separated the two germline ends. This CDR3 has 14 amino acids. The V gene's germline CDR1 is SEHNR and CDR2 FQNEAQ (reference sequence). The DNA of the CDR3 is TGTGCCAGCAGCTTAGGGCCGTGGAACACTGAAGCTTTCTTT. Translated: CASSLGPWNTEAFF.

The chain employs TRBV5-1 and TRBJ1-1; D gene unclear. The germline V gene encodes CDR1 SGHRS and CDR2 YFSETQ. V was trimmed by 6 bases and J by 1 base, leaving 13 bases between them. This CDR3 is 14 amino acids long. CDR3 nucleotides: TGCGCCAGCACCGACATTAGGGCGAACACTGAAGCTTTCTTT. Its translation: CASTDIRANTEAFF.

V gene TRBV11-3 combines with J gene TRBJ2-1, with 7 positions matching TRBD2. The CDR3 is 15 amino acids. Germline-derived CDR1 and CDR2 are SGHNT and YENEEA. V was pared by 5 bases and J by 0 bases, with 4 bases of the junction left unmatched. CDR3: CASSPGGSSYNEQFF. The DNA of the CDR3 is TGTGCCAGCAGCCCGGGGGGAAGCTCCTACAATGAGCAGTTCTTC.

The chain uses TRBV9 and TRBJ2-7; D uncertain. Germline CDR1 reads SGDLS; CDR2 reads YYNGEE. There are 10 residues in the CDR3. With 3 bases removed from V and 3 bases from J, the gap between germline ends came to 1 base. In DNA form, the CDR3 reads TGTGCCAGCAGCGACTACGAGCAGTACTTC. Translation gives CASSDYEQYF.

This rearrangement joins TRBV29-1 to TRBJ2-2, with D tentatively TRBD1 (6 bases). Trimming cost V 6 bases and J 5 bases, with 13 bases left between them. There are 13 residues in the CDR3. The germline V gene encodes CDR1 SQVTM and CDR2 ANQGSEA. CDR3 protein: CSVITGWTGELFF. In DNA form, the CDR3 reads TGCAGCGTCATTACAGGGTGGACCGGGGAGCTGTTTTTT.